Presented here are 15 T cell receptor beta chains from one specimen sequenced in a study of cytomegalovirus exposure and HLA in healthy donors. Use of 60 Vbeta and 13 Jbeta primers characterized the PCR. Some clones are missing from TCRdb's copy, which holds only in-frame ones; the method was immunoSEQ multiplex PCR. The top ten hold about 3.1% of the sample, which has around 130,000 clones, approximately 72% seen once. Sequencing was carried out using PBMCs. The source of these receptors is a human donor in good health.

The J gene is TRBJ1-1, the V gene TRBV11-2; the match to TRBD1 covers 11 bases. The V gene end was trimmed by 5 bases and the J gene end by 4 bases; junction bases not matched to a gene: 12. Per germline, CDR1 SGHAT and CDR2 FQNNGV. The CDR3 runs to 17 residues. Written as DNA, the CDR3 is TGTGCCAGCAGCCAAAGGACAGGGGGCGCGTGGGTCACTGAAGCTTTCTTT. This gives the protein CASSQRTGGAWVTEAFF.

This clone was recorded a few times. The rearrangement uses TRBV6-1 and TRBJ1-6; D remains unclear. The germline CDR1 and CDR2 sequences are MNHNS and SASEGT. The CDR3 has 15 residues. The V end was cut by 7 bases, the J end by 9 bases, with 19 bases between. The DNA for the CDR3 is TGTGCCAGCATTAATACGTTTGAATGGAGTTCACCCCTCCACTTT. It codes for CASINTFEWSSPLHF.

The chain joins TRBV6-5 to TRBJ2-3; 9 bases agree with TRBD1. The CDR3 sequence is 14 residues long. J lost 4 bases, V lost 10 bases, and 9 bases had no gene match. Per germline, CDR1 MNHEY and CDR2 SVGAGI. The CDR3 nucleotides are TGTGCCACCGGGGGGACAGGGCCCCCAGATACGCAGTATTTT. This gives the protein CATGGTGPPDTQYF.

The chain links TRBV19 to TRBJ2-1, with D unresolved. CDR3 length: 13 amino acids. V was shortened by 5 bases and J by 6 bases, with 11 bases between the two germline ends. Germline-derived CDR1 and CDR2 are LNHDA and SQIVND (reference sequence). The CDR3 coding sequence is TGTGCCAGTAGTGCCCTGGCAATCAATGAGCAGTTCTTC. Amino acid sequence: CASSALAINEQFF.

J is TRBJ2-7 and V is TRBV2, with 7 bases aligning to TRBD1. The V gene end was trimmed by 6 bases and the J gene end by 7 bases; junction bases not matched to a gene: 9. In germline, CDR1 is SNHLY, CDR2 FYNNEI. This CDR3 contains 13 residues. Written as DNA, the CDR3 is TGTGCCAGCAGCGATGTGAAGGGGGCGGAGCAGTACTTC. It is translated as CASSDVKGAEQYF.

J is TRBJ2-7 and V is TRBV5-4; D not resolved. Trimming removed 3 bases from V and 3 bases from J, with 19 bases in between. CDR1 is SGHNT and CDR2 is YYREEE in the germline V gene (reference sequence). The CDR3 has 16 residues. In nucleotides, the CDR3 is TGTGCCAGCAGCTCAAGCCTTACCGGAACTATCTACGAGCAGTACTTC. This codes for CASSSSLTGTIYEQYF.

V and J are TRBV4-3 and TRBJ1-1; 10 bases are shared with TRBD1. This CDR3 contains 18 residues. From germline, CDR1 is LGHNA and CDR2 YSLEER. V gave up 1 base and J gave up 4 bases; unmatched junction bases: 12. CDR3 sequence reads: CASSQGAGTGDGGTEAFF. The CDR3 region has the DNA TGCGCCAGCAGCCAAGGGGCCGGGACAGGGGATGGCGGCACTGAAGCTTTCTTT.

The chain has TRBV18 and TRBJ1-4, with D possibly TRBD1 on 6 matching bases. Trimming pared 6 bases from V and 11 bases from J, leaving 16 bases between. Germline V CDR1 and CDR2: KGHSH, LQKENI. The CDR3 extends over 13 amino acids. This CDR3 is CASSTLEGEKLFF. DNA of the CDR3: TGTGCCAGCTCGACTCTAGAGGGGGAGAAACTGTTTTTT.

This clone has just a few counts. The chain uses TRBV5-1 and TRBJ1-1; D remains ambiguous. Germline loops: CDR1 SGHRS, CDR2 YFSETQ. With 0 bases removed from V and 2 bases from J, the gap between germline ends came to 5 bases. The CDR3 covers 13 residues. CDR3 loop: CASSLGTNTEAFF. CDR3 in DNA: TGCGCCAGCAGCTTGGGAACTAACACTGAAGCTTTCTTT.

The sample holds a few counts of this clone. This chain's CDR3 is CASSAGTSGGGQETQYF. The CDR3 nucleotides are TGTGCCAGCAGCGCCGGGACTAGCGGGGGAGGACAAGAGACCCAGTACTTC. The chain recombines TRBV9 with TRBJ2-5; 14 nucleotides align to TRBD2. Germline trimming cut 3 bases from V and 2 bases from J; bases unmatched to any gene: 6. CDR1 and CDR2 (germline): SGDLS, YYNGEE. There are 17 residues in the CDR3.

This rearrangement joins TRBV4-3 to TRBJ2-3; TRBD1 is a possible D gene (5 bases). The CDR3 covers 15 residues. Per the germline V gene, CDR1 is LGHNA and CDR2 is YSLEER. V was trimmed by 2 bases and J by 0 bases, leaving 9 bases between them. DNA of the CDR3: TGCGCCAGCAGCCAAAAGGGGCCTAGCACAGATACGCAGTATTTT. Its protein product is CASSQKGPSTDTQYF.

V and J are TRBV9 and TRBJ2-2; TRBD2 is a possible D gene (6 bases). The V and J ends lost 5 bases and 5 bases respectively, with 16 bases between them. CDR1 is SGDLS, CDR2 YYNGEE, per germline. This CDR3 region has 15 residues. CDR3 nucleotides: TGTGCCAGCAGTGATACGGGAGTTTGGACCGGGGAGCTGTTTTTT. Translation gives CASSDTGVWTGELFF.

The DNA of the CDR3 is TGTGCCAGTAGGACAGGGCCCTACGAGCAGTACTTC. Its translation is CASRTGPYEQYF. This rearrangement joins TRBV7-2 to TRBJ2-5; TRBD1 aligns across 8 bases. The DNA end lines up better with TRBJ2-7; the J call may be wrong. This CDR3 is 12 amino acids long. Germline V lookup: CDR1 SGHTA, CDR2 FQGNSA.

This clone has only a few counts. The V call is TRBV19, the J call TRBJ2-3, with TRBD2 as a possible D gene (7 bases). The CDR3 spans 15 residues. Between the trimmed V and J ends, which lost 3 bases and 6 bases, there was a span of 16 bases. Germline CDR1 reads LNHDA; CDR2 reads SQIVND (reference sequence). Written as DNA, the CDR3 is TGTGCCAGTAGTATGAGAGGGGGGGCTGTCGATACGCAGTATTTT. It specifies CASSMRGGAVDTQYF.

This clone has a handful of counts. The chain recombines TRBV4-2 with TRBJ2-5; a weak D match, TRBD2 (5 bases). The length of the CDR3 is 16 residues. Trimming stripped 2 bases from V and 5 bases from J, with 18 bases between. Germline assignment: CDR1 LGHNA and CDR2 YNFKEQ. The CDR3 loop reads CASSQYHFGGEETQYF. In DNA form, the CDR3 reads TGTGCCAGCAGCCAATACCATTTCGGAGGAGAGGAGACCCAGTACTTC.